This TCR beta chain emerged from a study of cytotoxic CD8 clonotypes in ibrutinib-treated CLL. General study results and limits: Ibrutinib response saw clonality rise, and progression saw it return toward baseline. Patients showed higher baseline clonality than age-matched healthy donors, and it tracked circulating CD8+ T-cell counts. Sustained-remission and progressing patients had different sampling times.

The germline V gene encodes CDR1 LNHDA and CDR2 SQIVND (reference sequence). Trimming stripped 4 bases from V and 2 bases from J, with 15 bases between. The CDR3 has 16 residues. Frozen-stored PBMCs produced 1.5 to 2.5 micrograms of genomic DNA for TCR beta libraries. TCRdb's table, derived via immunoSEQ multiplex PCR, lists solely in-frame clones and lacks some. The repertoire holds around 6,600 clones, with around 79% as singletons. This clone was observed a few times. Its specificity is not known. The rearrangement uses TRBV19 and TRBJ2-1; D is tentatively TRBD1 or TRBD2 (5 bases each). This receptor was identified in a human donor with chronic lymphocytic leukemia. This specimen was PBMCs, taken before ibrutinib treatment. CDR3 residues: CASSTSARGAYNEQFF. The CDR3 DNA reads TGTGCCAGTAGTACGTCGGCTAGGGGAGCCTACAATGAGCAGTTCTTC.